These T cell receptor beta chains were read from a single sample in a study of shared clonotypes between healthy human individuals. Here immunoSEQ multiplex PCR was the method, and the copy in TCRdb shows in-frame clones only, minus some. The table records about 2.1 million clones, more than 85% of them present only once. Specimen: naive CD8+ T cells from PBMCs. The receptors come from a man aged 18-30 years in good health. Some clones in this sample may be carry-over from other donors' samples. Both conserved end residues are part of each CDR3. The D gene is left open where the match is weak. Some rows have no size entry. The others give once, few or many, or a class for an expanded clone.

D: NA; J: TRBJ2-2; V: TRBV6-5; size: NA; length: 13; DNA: TGTGCCAGCAGTTACGTCAACACCGGGGAGCTGTTTTTT; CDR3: CASSYVNTGELFF
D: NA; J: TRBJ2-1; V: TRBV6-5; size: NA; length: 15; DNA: TGTGCCAGCAGTATTCAGAGTGGGGCCAACAATGAGCAGTTCTTC; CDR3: CASSIQSGANNEQFF
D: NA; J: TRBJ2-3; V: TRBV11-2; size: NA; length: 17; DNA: TGTGCCAGCAGCAATCCCGCGAGGACAGACGGCACAGATACGCAGTATTTT; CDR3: CASSNPARTDGTDTQYF
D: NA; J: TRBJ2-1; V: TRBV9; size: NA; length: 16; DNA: TGTGCCAGCAGCGTAGATTGGATTCCCAATCGTGGTGAGCAGTTCTTC; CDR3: CASSVDWIPNRGEQFF
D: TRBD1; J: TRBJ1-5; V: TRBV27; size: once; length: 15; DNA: TGTGCCAGCAGTTCCGACAGGGGTGGCAATCAGCCCCAGCATTTT; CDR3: CASSSDRGGNQPQHF
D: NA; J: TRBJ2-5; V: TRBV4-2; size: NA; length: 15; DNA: TGTGCCAGCAGTCAGTTGGTGGGAGGAAAAGAGACCCAGTACTTC; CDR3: CASSQLVGGKETQYF
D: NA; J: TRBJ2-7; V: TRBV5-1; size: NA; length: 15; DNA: TGCGCCAGCAGCTTGGAAGGTCTTAGCTCCTACGAGCAGTACTTC; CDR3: CASSLEGLSSYEQYF
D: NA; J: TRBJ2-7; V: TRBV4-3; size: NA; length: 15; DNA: TGCGCCAGCAGCCAAGATAGTAGGGGGGCCTACGAGCAGTACTTC; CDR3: CASSQDSRGAYEQYF
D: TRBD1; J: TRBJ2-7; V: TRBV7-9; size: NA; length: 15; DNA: TGTGCCAGCTCCGGACAGGGCTCCAACTCCTACGAGCAGTACTTC; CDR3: CASSGQGSNSYEQYF
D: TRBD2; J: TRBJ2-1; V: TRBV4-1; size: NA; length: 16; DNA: TGCGCCAGCAGCCAAGATCTCCCTAGCGGGAGCTATGAGCAGTTCTTC; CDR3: CASSQDLPSGSYEQFF
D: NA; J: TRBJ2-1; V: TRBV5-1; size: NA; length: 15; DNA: TGCGCCAGCAGCATAGGGCTAAATACTTACAATGAGCAGTTCTTC; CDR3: CASSIGLNTYNEQFF
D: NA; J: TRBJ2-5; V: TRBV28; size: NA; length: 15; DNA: TGTGCCAGCAGTTTGTCTTGGCGGAGGCAAGAGACCCAGTACTTC; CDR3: CASSLSWRRQETQYF
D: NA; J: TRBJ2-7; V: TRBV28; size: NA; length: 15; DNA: TGTGCCAGCAGTTTATTCCGGGACACGTCCTACGAGCAGTACTTC; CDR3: CASSLFRDTSYEQYF